This TCR beta chain was captured by sequencing in a study of T cell responses to AZD1222 COVID-19 vaccine. Study results and limitations: Among spike-specific TCRs, nearly half reportedly target unmutated variant regions.

The germline CDR1 and CDR2 sequences are MNHEY and SMNVEV (reference sequence). This CDR3 has 15 amino acids. V dropped 7 bases and J dropped 5; count of bases not matched to a gene: 10. Comment on this clone: As yet, its antigen is unknown.

TCRdb's table, derived via immunoSEQ multiplex PCR, lists solely in-frame clones and lacks some. The repertoire consists of roughly 190,000 clones, with approximately 90% occurring once and the leading ten covering 3.6%. V gene TRBV27 combines with J gene TRBJ2-3; the match to TRBD2 covers 9 bases. The sequencing here drew on peripheral blood, taken 28 days after the second dose of the MenACWY control vaccine. The source is an adult who received the MenACWY meningococcal vaccine as a control. The CDR3 DNA is TGTGCCAGCACCCCCGGGGCGGGAGGGTTAGATACGCAGTATTTT. It is translated as CASTPGAGGLDTQYF.